This TCR beta chain was observed in a study of T cells after somatic rescue of genetic block. The CDR3 is made up of 15 amino acids. Germline V gene sequence: CDR1 SEHNR, CDR2 FQNEAQ (reference sequence). V trimming: 5 bases; J trimming: 4 bases; junction bases outside the gene matches: 7. Assay used: immunoSEQ multiplex PCR; TCRdb lists only in-frame clones, some missing. The profile shows 60,000 to 75,000 clones, roughly nine tenths of them singletons. The rearrangement links TRBV7-9 to TRBJ1-4; 7 positions agree with TRBD1. The sequence was obtained from a man aged 40-50 years. Sequencing was done on a sample of peripheral blood mononuclear cells (PBMCs). The CDR3: CASSPGTASNEKLFF. The CDR3 region has the DNA TGTGCCAGCAGCCCAGGGACAGCGAGTAATGAAAAACTGTTTTTT.